The clone carrying this TCR beta chain was picked up one time. TCRdb's copy holds only in-frame clones and misses some; the assay was immunoSEQ multiplex PCR. Of about 80,000 clones listed, over 80% are singletons. These data are taken from a study of blood T cell repertoires in COVID-19. In the study overall: T cells, B-cell-depleted T cells, or PBMCs supplied cDNA or gDNA.

Germline CDR1 reads SGHAT; CDR2 reads FQNNGV. CDR3 length: 16 residues. V lost 4 bases and J 1 base, leaving 15 bases between the germline ends. This chain joins TRBV11-2 and TRBJ2-3, with D tentatively TRBD2 (7 bases). The clonotype comes from an elderly man with active or convalescent COVID-19. The sequenced sample was peripheral blood. For the CDR3, the DNA is TGTGCCAGCAGCTCGCCTTTGCGGGGGCGCACAGATACGCAGTATTTT. This encodes CASSSPLRGRTDTQYF.